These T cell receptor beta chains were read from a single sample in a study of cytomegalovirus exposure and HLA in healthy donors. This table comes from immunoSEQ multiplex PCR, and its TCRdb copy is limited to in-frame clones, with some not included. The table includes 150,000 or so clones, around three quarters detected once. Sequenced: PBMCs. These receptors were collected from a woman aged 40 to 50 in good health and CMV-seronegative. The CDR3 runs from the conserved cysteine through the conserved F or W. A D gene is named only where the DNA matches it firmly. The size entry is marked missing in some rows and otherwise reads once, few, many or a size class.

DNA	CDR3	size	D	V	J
TGTGCCAGCAGTTTATCGCGGACAGGGGCCCGTCAGACCCAGTACTTC	CASSLSRTGARQTQYF	-	TRBD1	TRBV27	TRBJ2-5
TGTGCCAGCAGTTCCGGGACAGTTCGGACTGAAGCTTTCTTT	CASSSGTVRTEAFF	-	TRBD1	TRBV28	TRBJ1-1
TGCGCCAGCAGCTTGGCCCCCAGCGTTAATGAAAAACTGTTTTTT	CASSLAPSVNEKLFF	-	-	TRBV5-1	TRBJ1-4
TGTGCCACCCCCGGGGGACTAGCAACAGATACGCAGTATTTT	CATPGGLATDTQYF	-	TRBD2	TRBV7-9	TRBJ2-3
TGCGCCAGCAGCTTGTCGCTAGCGGGAGAGGGTGAGCAGTTCTTC	CASSLSLAGEGEQFF	-	TRBD2	TRBV5-1	TRBJ2-1
TGTGCCAGCAGTAGACGAGGACAGGGGGCCCACGAGCAGTACTTC	CASSRRGQGAHEQYF	-	TRBD1	TRBV27	TRBJ2-7
TGTGCCAGCACCTTGGGACAGGGGGCCTCTGAAGCTTTCTTT	CASTLGQGASEAFF	-	TRBD1	TRBV6-5	TRBJ1-1
TGTGCCAGCAGCGTTTCAGCGACGAATGAGCAGTTCTTC	CASSVSATNEQFF	-	-	TRBV7-2	TRBJ2-1
TGTGCCAGCAGCCAGGGGCTAGCGGAACGCACAGATACGCAGTATTTT	CASSQGLAERTDTQYF	few	-	TRBV7-9	TRBJ2-3
TGTGCCAGTAGTATATCGGGTCTCAGGGTCGATGAGCAGTTCTTC	CASSISGLRVDEQFF	few	-	TRBV19	TRBJ2-1
TGTGCCTGGAACTCTTACTCGGCGGGGGGCGAGCAGTACTTC	CAWNSYSAGGEQYF	-	TRBD2	TRBV30	TRBJ2-7
TGTGCCAGCAGGGGGGTGCGGGCGTCGGCGGGGACCTACGAGCAGTACTTC	CASRGVRASAGTYEQYF	-	-	TRBV2	TRBJ2-7
TGTGCCAGCAGTTTCCGCGGCAGCCTAACGGAAAAACTGTTTTTT	CASSFRGSLTEKLFF	-	-	TRBV27	TRBJ1-4
TGTGCCAGCGGGGCTCTCTACGAGCAGTACTTC	CASGALYEQYF	few	-	TRBV28	TRBJ2-7
TGTGCCAGCAGTGAATGGGTAGGAGGGGCCTACACTGAAGCTTTCTTT	CASSEWVGGAYTEAFF	-	-	TRBV2	TRBJ1-1
TGTGCCAGCAGTGAGGAGCTGGGCGGGATAAATGAGCAGTTCTTC	CASSEELGGINEQFF	many	-	TRBV6-1	TRBJ2-1
TGTGCCTGGAGCCGGAGCACTGAAGCTTTCTTT	CAWSRSTEAFF	many	-	TRBV30	TRBJ1-1
TGTGCCAGTAGTACCTTAGCGGTGAGGGGTGGTGAGCAGTTCTTC	CASSTLAVRGGEQFF	-	-	TRBV19	TRBJ2-1
TGTGCCAGCAGCTTAGATGGGGGCAGGTCCTCTGGAAACACCATATATTTT	CASSLDGGRSSGNTIYF	few	-	TRBV11-2	TRBJ1-3
TGTGCCTGGAGTCGATCGCGGACAGGGAACACCGGGGAGCTGTTTTTT	CAWSRSRTGNTGELFF	once	TRBD1	TRBV30	TRBJ2-2
TGTGCCAGTACCATGGGACAGGGGGCGAATGAAGCTTTCTTT	CASTMGQGANEAFF	few	TRBD1	TRBV19	TRBJ1-1
TGTGCCAGCAGTTTGGGACAGGTGCTCTATGGCTACACCTTC	CASSLGQVLYGYTF	-	TRBD1	TRBV6-1	TRBJ1-2
TGTGCCAGCAGCTTCGACAGGAATCAGCCCCAGCATTTT	CASSFDRNQPQHF	-	-	TRBV6-6	TRBJ1-5
TGTGCCAGCAGCGTAGGGGACAGGAGAACCTACGAGCAGTACTTC	CASSVGDRRTYEQYF	-	TRBD1	TRBV9	TRBJ2-7
TGTGCCAGCAGCCCCCGGACAGGGAAGACAGATACGCAGTATTTT	CASSPRTGKTDTQYF	-	TRBD1	TRBV9	TRBJ2-3
TGTGCCAGCTTCAACGGGTTAAGTGAAAAACTGTTTTTT	CASFNGLSEKLFF	-	-	TRBV18	TRBJ1-4
TGCGCCAGCAGCCCCGGACAGGGCGACCCGACTGAAGCTTTCTTT	CASSPGQGDPTEAFF	few	TRBD1	TRBV5-1	TRBJ1-1
TGTGCCTGGGGCAAGCGAAAAGCGGGAGCGGTCGGAGATACGCAGTATTTT	CAWGKRKAGAVGDTQYF	once	TRBD2	TRBV30	TRBJ2-3
TGCGCCAGCAGCTCCACCCCAGCGGGAGGGCCCAATGAGCAGTTCTTC	CASSSTPAGGPNEQFF	once	TRBD2	TRBV5-1	TRBJ2-1
TGTGCCAGCAGTCCTAGACAGGGGAGGGGTGGCTACACCTTC	CASSPRQGRGGYTF	-	TRBD1	TRBV27	TRBJ1-2
TGCGCCAGCAGACCCGGGACTAGCTCCTACGAGCAGTACTTC	CASRPGTSSYEQYF	-	TRBD2	TRBV5-1	TRBJ2-7
TGTGCCAGCAGTTCATACAGGGCTGGCTACACCTTC	CASSSYRAGYTF	-	-	TRBV28	TRBJ1-2
TGTGCCAGCAGCTTCGACAGGGGGGGGCGGAACACCTTC	CASSFDRGGRNTF	-	TRBD1	TRBV5-6	TRBJ1-2
TGTGCCATCAAAGGGTCTAGCGGGATAAGCGAAGATGAGCAGTTCTTC	CAIKGSSGISEDEQFF	-	TRBD2	TRBV10-3	TRBJ2-1
TGTGCCAGCAGCTTTGGTTTGGAGGTTTATGGCTACACCTTC	CASSFGLEVYGYTF	-	-	TRBV7-9	TRBJ1-2
TGTGCCTGGAGCCGATACCGAGCGGGAGCTCCCTACGAGCAGTACTTC	CAWSRYRAGAPYEQYF	-	TRBD2	TRBV30	TRBJ2-7
TGTGCCACCAGAAAAATCCCTAGTAAGCAGTTCTTC	CATRKIPSKQFF	-	-	TRBV15	TRBJ2-1
TGTGCCAGCAGTTTAGTGAGTGGGCCTAAAGCCTACAATGAGCAGTTCTTC	CASSLVSGPKAYNEQFF	-	-	TRBV28	TRBJ2-1
TGTGCCAGCAGCTTACAGACAGGACGATACGAGCAGTACTTC	CASSLQTGRYEQYF	few	-	TRBV7-2	TRBJ2-7
TGTGCCAGCAGCAAGACAGGGGGGTATGGCTACACCTTC	CASSKTGGYGYTF	-	TRBD1	TRBV27	TRBJ1-2
TGTGCCAGTAGCGGGAGAGGGGAGACCCAGTACTTC	CASSGRGETQYF	-	-	TRBV19	TRBJ2-5
TGTGCCAGCAGCCAAGTCGACAGCCTCTATGGCTACACCTTC	CASSQVDSLYGYTF	-	-	TRBV14	TRBJ1-2
TGCGCCAGCAGCTTGGCAGGCCTAAACTCTGGGGCCAACGTCCTGACTTTC	CASSLAGLNSGANVLTF	-	-	TRBV5-1	TRBJ2-6